This T cell receptor beta chain was identified during a study of T cells after yellow fever vaccination. Findings and limits, study-wide: Most clones from primary vaccination resurfaced after the booster (approximately 97% CD4, around 91% CD8). The secondary T-cell response peaked on day 5, not day 15, but was weaker. Some clonotypes, a small share, were shared between CD4 and CD8 compartments.

Template switching by 5'RACE produced TCR cDNA, adding a universal primer site and UMIs. TCRdb fed the 5' RACE reads into MiXCR, producing one record per CDR3 protein. This repertoire shows around 500,000 distinct CDR3 sequences, around a fifth found once; its top ten account for around 16%. Germline V gene data show CDR1 as SGDLS and CDR2 as YYNGEE. There are 16 residues in the CDR3. V shed 2 bases, J shed 2 bases, and the junction held 4 bases outside the gene matches. This clonotype was counted between two and nine times. Its antigen is not identified. The clonotype originates from a man in his late teens or twenties who received the YFV17D yellow fever vaccine. Source: PBMCs, taken approximately 20 days after the first yellow fever vaccination. This rearrangement joins TRBV9 to TRBJ2-1, with 10 bases fitting TRBD2. CDR3 amino acids: CASSVPSGGAYNEQFF. As DNA, the CDR3 is TGTGCCAGCAGCGTCCCAAGCGGGGGGGCCTACAATGAGCAGTTCTTC.